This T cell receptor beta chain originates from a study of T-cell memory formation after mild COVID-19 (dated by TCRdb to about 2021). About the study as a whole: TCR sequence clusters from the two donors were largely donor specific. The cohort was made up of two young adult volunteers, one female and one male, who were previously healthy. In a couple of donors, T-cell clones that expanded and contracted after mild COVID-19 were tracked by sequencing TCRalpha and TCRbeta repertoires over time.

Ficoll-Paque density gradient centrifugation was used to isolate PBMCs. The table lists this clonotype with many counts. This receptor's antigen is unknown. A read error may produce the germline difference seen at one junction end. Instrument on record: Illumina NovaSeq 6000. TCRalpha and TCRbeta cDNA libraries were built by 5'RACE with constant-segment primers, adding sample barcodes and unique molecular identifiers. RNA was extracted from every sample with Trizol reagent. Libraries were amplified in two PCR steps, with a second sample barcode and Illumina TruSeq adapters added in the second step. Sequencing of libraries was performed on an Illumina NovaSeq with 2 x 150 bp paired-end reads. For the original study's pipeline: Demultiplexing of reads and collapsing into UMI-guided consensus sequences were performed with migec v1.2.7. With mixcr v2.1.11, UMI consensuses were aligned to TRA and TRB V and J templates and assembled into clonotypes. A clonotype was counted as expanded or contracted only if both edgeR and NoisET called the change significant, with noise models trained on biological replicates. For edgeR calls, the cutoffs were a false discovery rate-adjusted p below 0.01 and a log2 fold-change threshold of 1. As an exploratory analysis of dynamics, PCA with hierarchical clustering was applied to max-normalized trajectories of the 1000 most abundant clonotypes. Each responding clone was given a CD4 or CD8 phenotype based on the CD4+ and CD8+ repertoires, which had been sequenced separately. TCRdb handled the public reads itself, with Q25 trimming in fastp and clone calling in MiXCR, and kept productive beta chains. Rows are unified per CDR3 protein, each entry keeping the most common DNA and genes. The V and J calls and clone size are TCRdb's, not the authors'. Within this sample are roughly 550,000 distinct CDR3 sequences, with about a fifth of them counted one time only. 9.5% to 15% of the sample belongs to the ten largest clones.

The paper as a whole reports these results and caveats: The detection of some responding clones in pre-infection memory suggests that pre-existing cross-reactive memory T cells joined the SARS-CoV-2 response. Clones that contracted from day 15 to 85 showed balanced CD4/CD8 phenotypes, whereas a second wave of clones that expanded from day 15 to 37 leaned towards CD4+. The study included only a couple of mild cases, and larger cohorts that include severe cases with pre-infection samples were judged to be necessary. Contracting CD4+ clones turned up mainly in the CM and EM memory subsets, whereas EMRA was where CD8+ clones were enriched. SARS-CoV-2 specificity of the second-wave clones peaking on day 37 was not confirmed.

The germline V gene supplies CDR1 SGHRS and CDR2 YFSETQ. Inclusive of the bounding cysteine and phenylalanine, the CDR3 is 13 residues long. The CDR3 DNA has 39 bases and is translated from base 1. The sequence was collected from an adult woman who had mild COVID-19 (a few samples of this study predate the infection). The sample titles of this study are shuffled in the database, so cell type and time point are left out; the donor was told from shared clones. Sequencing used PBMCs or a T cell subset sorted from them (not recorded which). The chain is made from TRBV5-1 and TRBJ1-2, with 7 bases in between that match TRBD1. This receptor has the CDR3 CASSLGGDYGYTF. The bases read TGTGCCAGCAGCTTAGGGGGCGACTATGGCTACACCTTC.